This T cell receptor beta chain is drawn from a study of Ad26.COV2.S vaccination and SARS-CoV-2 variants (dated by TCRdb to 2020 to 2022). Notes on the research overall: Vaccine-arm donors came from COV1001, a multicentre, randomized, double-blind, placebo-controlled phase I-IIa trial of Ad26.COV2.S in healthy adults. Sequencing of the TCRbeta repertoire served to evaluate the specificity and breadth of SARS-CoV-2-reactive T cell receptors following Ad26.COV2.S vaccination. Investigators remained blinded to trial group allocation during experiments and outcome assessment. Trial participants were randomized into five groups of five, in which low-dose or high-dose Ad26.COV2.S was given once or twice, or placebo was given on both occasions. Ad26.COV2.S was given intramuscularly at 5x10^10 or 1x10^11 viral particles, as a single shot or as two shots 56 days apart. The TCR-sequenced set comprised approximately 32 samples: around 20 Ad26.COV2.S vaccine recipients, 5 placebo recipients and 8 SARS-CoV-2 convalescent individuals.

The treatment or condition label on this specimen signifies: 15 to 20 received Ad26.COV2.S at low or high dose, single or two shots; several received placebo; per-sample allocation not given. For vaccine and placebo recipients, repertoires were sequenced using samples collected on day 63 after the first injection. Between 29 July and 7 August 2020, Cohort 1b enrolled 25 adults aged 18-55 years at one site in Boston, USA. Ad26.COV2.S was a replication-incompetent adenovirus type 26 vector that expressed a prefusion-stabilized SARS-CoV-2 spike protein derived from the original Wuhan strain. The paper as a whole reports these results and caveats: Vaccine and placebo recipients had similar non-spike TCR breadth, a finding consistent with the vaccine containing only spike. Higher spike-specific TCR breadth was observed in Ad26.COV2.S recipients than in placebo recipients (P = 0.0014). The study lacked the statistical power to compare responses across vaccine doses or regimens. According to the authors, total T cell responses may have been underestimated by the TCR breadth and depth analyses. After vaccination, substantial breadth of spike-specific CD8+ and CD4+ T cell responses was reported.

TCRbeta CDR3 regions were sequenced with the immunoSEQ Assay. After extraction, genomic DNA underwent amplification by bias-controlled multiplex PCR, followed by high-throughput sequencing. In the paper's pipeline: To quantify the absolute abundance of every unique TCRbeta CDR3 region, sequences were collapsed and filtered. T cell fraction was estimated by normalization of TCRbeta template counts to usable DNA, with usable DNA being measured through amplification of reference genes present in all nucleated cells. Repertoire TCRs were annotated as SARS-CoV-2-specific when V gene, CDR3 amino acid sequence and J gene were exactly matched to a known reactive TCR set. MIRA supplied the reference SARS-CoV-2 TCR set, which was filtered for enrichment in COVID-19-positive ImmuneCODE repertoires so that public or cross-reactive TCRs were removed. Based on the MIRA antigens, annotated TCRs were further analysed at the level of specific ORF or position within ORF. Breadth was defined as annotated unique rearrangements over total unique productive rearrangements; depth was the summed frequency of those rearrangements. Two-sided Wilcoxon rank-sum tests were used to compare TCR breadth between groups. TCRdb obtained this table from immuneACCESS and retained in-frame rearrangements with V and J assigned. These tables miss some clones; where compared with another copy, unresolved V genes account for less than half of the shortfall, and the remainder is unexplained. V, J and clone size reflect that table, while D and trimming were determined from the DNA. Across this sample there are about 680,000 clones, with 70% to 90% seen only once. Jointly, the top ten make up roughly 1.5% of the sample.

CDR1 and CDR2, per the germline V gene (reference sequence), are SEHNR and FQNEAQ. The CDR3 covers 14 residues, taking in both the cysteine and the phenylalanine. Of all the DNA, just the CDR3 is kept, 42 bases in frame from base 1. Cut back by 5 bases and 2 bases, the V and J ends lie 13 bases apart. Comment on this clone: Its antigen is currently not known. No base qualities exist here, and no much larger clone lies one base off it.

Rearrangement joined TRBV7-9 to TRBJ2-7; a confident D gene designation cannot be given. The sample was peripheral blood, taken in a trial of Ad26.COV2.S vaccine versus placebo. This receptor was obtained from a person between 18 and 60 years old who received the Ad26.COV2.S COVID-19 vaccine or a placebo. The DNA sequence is TGTGCCAGCAGCCCCCAGCTTAACACCTACGAGCAGTACTTC. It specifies CASSPQLNTYEQYF.